This is a list of T cell receptor beta chains from one sample in a study of control samples from healthy donors and cancer patients. Generated by immunoSEQ multiplex PCR, the TCRdb table keeps only in-frame clones and is missing some. Of some 79,000 clones listed, over 85% were seen once; the top ten hold around 1.3%. The specimen was PBMCs. These receptors all stem from a woman aged 40 to 50 with lung cancer. CDR3s include the opening cysteine and the closing phenylalanine or tryptophan. Some rows mark clone size as missing; the rest say once, few, many or name a class of expanded clone.

clone size | V gene | CDR3 protein
- | TRBV7-9 | CASSQTGGGGYTF
- | TRBV28 | CASSNTDYGYTF
- | TRBV19 | CASSPSGQRLISGGDNEQFF
- | TRBV6-4 | CASSTTDKAYGYTF
- | TRBV5-1 | CASSALGQPLSSGWNTGELFF
- | TRBV14 | CASSQEYLVEQYF
- | TRBV3-1/TRBV3-2 | CASSQSRLLHTQYF
once | TRBV3-1/TRBV3-2 | CASSQMGQGRSSYEQYF
- | TRBV4-1 | CASSQGEQGTEAFF
- | TRBV3-1/TRBV3-2 | CASSQVLDANGYTF
- | TRBV11-2 | CASRPGTSGGLYNEQFF
- | TRBV27 | CASSSRGTEAFF
- | TRBV10-1 | CASSESDGYTEAFF
- | TRBV28 | CASSLLPYEQYF
once | TRBV11-3 | CASSLGGLGYEQYF
- | TRBV4-1 | CASSQDPGLAPTYNEQFF
- | TRBV2 | CASSDYGTLNEQFF
- | TRBV7-9 | CASSSDNEKLFF
- | TRBV5-1 | CASSLERYYEQYF
- | TRBV5-1 | CASSWRAGVTDTQYF
- | TRBV19 | CASSLGTIGPYEQYF
- | TRBV27 | CASPDRGGPSSKETQYF
- | TRBV5-1 | CASTPDGDSNQPQHF
- | TRBV30 | CAWSSNNGYTF
- | TRBV6-6 | CASRHHNVDTQYF
- | TRBV9 | CASSVGRDSKTYEQYF